The 14 T cell receptor beta chains below all came from one sample that was sequenced in a study of T cells in Graves' hyperthyroidism and ophthalmopathy. Regions amplified from RNA transcripts were the TCR beta CDR3 regions. Using the HTBI primer set, a first-round RT-PCR was run on the TCR CDR3. One entry per CDR3 protein, called by TCRdb with MiXCR from the multiplex PCR reads. The sample gives approximately 690,000 distinct CDR3 sequences, roughly 15% of which show up once; around an eighth is in the top ten. The sample was blood. The receptors stem from a woman between 50 and 59 years old with Graves' ophthalmopathy.

The count of this clonotype is one. The V and J genes are TRBV2 and TRBJ2-5; 16 positions agree with TRBD2. Germline V gene lookup returns CDR1 SNHLY and CDR2 FYNNEI. The CDR3 has 15 residues. The CDR3 DNA follows: TGTTCCAAGGGGACTAGCGGGAGGGCCGGGGAGACCCAGTACTTC. This codes for CSKGTSGRAGETQYF.

The CDR3 DNA reads TGCAGTGCTACCCGGGGGACTAGCGGGACAGAGACCCAGTACTTC. Translated: CSATRGTSGTETQYF. This chain joins TRBV20-1 and TRBJ2-5; TRBD2 matches at 13 bases. Germline CDR1 is DFQATT and CDR2 is SNEGSKA (reference sequence). J lost 4 bases, V lost 4 bases, and 6 bases had no gene match. This CDR3 has 15 residues.

Turning to this clonotype: This may come from a read error, since a much larger clone is one base off. The rearrangement joins TRBV11-2 to TRBJ1-6; D is unclear. The V end lost 1 base, the J end lost 9 bases, and 10 bases lay between the germline ends. CDR3 length: 14 amino acids. Germline CDR1 SGHAT, CDR2 FQNNGV. As DNA, the CDR3 is TGTGCCAGCAGCTTAGGCGGCCGGCCTTCACCCCTCCACTTT. It translates to CASSLGGRPSPLHF.

This sequence joins TRBV24-1 and TRBJ1-5; TRBD1 is a possible D gene (6 bases). Germline-derived CDR1 and CDR2 are KGHDR and SFDVKD. The germline V and J ends were trimmed by 3 bases and 4 bases, with 12 bases remaining between them. There are 15 residues in the CDR3. The CDR3 loop is CATSDAETGNQPQHF. CDR3 DNA sequence: TGTGCCACCAGTGATGCGGAGACAGGTAATCAGCCCCAGCATTTT.

This clonotype has ten or more counts. V gene TRBV29-1 combines with J gene TRBJ2-3, with TRBD1 as a possible D gene (5 bases). The V and J ends lost 4 bases and 5 bases respectively, with 13 bases between them. There are 13 residues in the CDR3. Germline-derived CDR1 and CDR2 are SQVTM and ANQGSEA. In DNA form, the CDR3 reads TGCAGCGTTGTAGTCAGGGCTGAAGATACGCAGTATTTT. Protein: CSVVVRAEDTQYF.

This clonotype turned up a few times. This chain uses TRBV28 with TRBJ2-5; possible D gene TRBD1, 6 bases. CDR3 size: 14 residues. Germline values: CDR1 MDHEN, CDR2 SYDVKM. V was trimmed by 5 bases and J by 5 bases, leaving 15 bases between them. The CDR3 is CASSPYRENETQYF. For the CDR3, the DNA is TGTGCCAGCAGTCCGTACAGGGAAAACGAGACCCAGTACTTC.

This clonotype was seen ten or more times. The chain joins TRBV29-1 to TRBJ2-5; D possibly corresponds to TRBD2 (7 bases). The germline V gene has CDR1 SQVTM and CDR2 ANQGSEA. Trimming removed 3 bases at V and 5 bases at J, with 10 bases between. The CDR3 loop spans 12 amino acids. The CDR3 DNA follows: TGCAGCGTTGAGGGGGGGCGTGAGACCCAGTACTTC. Protein: CSVEGGRETQYF.

In this sample, this clonotype turned up once. This may be a read error, as it is one base from a much larger clone. The chain carries TRBV29-1 and TRBJ2-7, with a possible D match to TRBD2 (5 bases). The V gene lost 6 bases and the J gene lost 7 bases, with 22 bases spanning the gap. Germline-derived CDR1 and CDR2 are SQVTM and ANQGSEA. This CDR3 contains 14 residues. The CDR3 DNA follows: TGCAGCGTGAGAGACGGAGGTGTCTACAATGAGCAGTACTTC. Translation gives CSVRDGGVYNEQYF.

The table lists this clonotype with many counts. J is TRBJ2-1 and V is TRBV27; D gene unclear. This CDR3 contains 15 residues. Trimming pared 3 bases from V and 3 bases from J, leaving 12 bases between. The germline V gene encodes CDR1 MNHEY and CDR2 SMNVEV (reference sequence). The CDR3 DNA reads as TGTGCCAGCAGTTTGGAGACCGGCCTCTACAATGAGCAGTTCTTC. It is translated as CASSLETGLYNEQFF.

At least ten counts were recorded for this clonotype. This chain joins TRBV12-3 or TRBV12-4 and TRBJ2-7, with 9 nucleotides matching TRBD2. After removal of 6 bases from V and 5 bases from J, the junction contained 11 bases not matched to a gene. The CDR3 runs 15 residues. CDR3 nucleotides: TGTGCCAGCAGCCCACCCGGACTAGCGCTGGACGAGCAGTACTTC. This sequence encodes CASSPPGLALDEQYF.

This clonotype occurred many times. This sequence joins TRBV5-1 and TRBJ2-3, with TRBD2 identical over 14 bases. This CDR3 is built from 18 residues. Germline V gene lookup returns CDR1 SGHRS and CDR2 YFSETQ. Trimming took 4 bases from V and 2 from J; bases not matched to a gene: 9. The CDR3 spells CASSLTSGRDHVTDTQYF. The CDR3 DNA reads TGCGCCAGCAGCCTGACTAGCGGGAGGGACCATGTCACAGATACGCAGTATTTT. The variable domain in full, with the rest retrieved from reference TRBV5-1 and TRBJ2-3, is KAGVTQTPRYLIKTRGQQVTLSCSPISGHRSVSWYQQTPGQGLQFLFEYFSETQRNKGNFPGRFSGRQFSNSRSEMNVSTLELGDSALYLCASSLTSGRDHVTDTQYFGPGTRLTVL.

The table lists this clonotype with many counts. The chain is built from TRBV7-9 and TRBJ2-3, with D possibly matching TRBD1 (5 bases). Trimming pared 6 bases from V and 1 base from J, leaving 17 bases between. Germline V lookup: CDR1 SEHNR, CDR2 FQNEAQ (reference sequence). CDR3 length equals 16 residues. CDR3 amino acids: CASSLFRDLRTDTQYF. DNA of the CDR3: TGTGCCAGCAGTTTGTTCAGGGATCTTCGCACAGATACGCAGTATTTT.

This clonotype appeared many times. The gene calls are TRBV20-1 and TRBJ1-2, with D hard to call. The CDR3 extends over 13 amino acids. V was clipped by 6 bases and J by 4 bases, with 15 bases between them. Germline CDR1 and CDR2: DFQATT and SNEGSKA (reference sequence). CDR3 loop: CSASLHSGYGYTF. DNA for the CDR3: TGCAGTGCCTCCTTACATTCTGGCTATGGCTACACCTTC.

This clonotype was detected ten times or more. The chain recombines TRBV20-1 with TRBJ2-1, with 8 bases that match TRBD2. V lost 3 bases and J lost 4; bases outside the gene matches: 11. This CDR3 has 16 amino acids. Germline-derived CDR1 and CDR2 are DFQATT and SNEGSKA (reference sequence). The DNA of the CDR3 is TGCAGTGCTAGCCCCTCGGGAGCGGGAGAGTACAATGAGCAGTTCTTC. This codes for CSASPSGAGEYNEQFF.